Following are 5 T cell receptor beta chains from one sample sequenced in a study of T cell clonality in common variable immunodeficiency. TCRdb's table, derived via immunoSEQ multiplex PCR, lists solely in-frame clones and lacks some. The sample includes 50,000 to 60,000 clones, none of them occurring once. Sequenced material: peripheral blood mononuclear cells. These receptors all stem from a person aged 18 to 70 in good health.

This clone was seen many times. The CDR3 DNA, read in part, is TGCAGTGCTACCCCTCAGGGAACTAACTATGGC. Translation: CSATPQGTNYG. The whole CDR3 sequence reads CSATPQGTNYGYTF. V is TRBV20-1 and J is TRBJ1-2; D possibly corresponds to TRBD1 (5 bases). Read coverage stops 3 residues before the CDR3 terminus; the germline J gene supplies the remainder. Germline values: CDR1 DFQATT, CDR2 SNEGSKA (reference sequence). V was clipped by 4 bases and J by 0 bases, with 12 bases between them. The CDR3 has 14 residues.

Comments on this clone: Coverage ceases 3 residues before the CDR3 finishes, and the germline J gene fills in the end. This chain links TRBV18 with TRBJ2-2, with D maybe TRBD2 (6 bases). This CDR3 spans 14 amino acids. The V end lost 2 bases, the J end lost 7 bases, and 11 bases lay between the germline ends. Germline values: CDR1 KGHSH, CDR2 LQKENI. CDR3 DNA (partial): TGTGCCAGCTCACCAGGGGGGATCGTCGGGGAG. This codes for CASSPGGIVGE. In full, the CDR3 reads CASSPGGIVGELFF.

At least ten counts were recorded for this clone. The CDR3 goes on 3 residues after the read ends, and that part is filled in from the germline J gene. The J gene is TRBJ2-2, the V gene TRBV30; TRBD2 matches 12 bases. The CDR3 length is 16 residues. Germline V gene data show CDR1 as GTSNPN and CDR2 as SVGIG (reference sequence). The J segment lost 7 bases and the V segment lost 2 bases, leaving 8 bases of the junction unmatched. The CDR3: CAWSRGLAGSIGELFF. The sequenced CDR3 bases are TGTGCCTGGAGTCGAGGACTAGCGGGATCTATCGGGGAG.

In this sample, this clone turned up many times. Read data end 3 residues before the CDR3 end; the end is taken from the germline J gene. The gene calls are TRBV6-2 or TRBV6-3 and TRBJ2-1, with D possibly matching TRBD2 (5 bases). Germline V CDR1 and CDR2: MNHEY, SVGEGT. V was cut by 6 bases and J by 4 bases, with 16 bases left in between. The CDR3 runs 15 residues. The sequenced part of the CDR3 DNA is TGTGCCAGCAGCACGGTTGAGCGGCCATACAATGAG. Its translation: CASSTVERPYNE. The entire CDR3 sequence reads CASSTVERPYNEQFF.

This clone was observed at least ten times. The CDR3 end lies 3 residues beyond the end of the read and is filled in from the germline J gene. The chain joins TRBV7-2 to TRBJ2-5, with TRBD2 identical over 8 bases. The germline V gene has CDR1 SGHTA and CDR2 FQGNSA. V lost 5 bases, J lost 3 bases, and 5 bases stayed unmatched. The CDR3 is 14 amino acids. The part of the CDR3 DNA that was read is TGTGCCAGCAGCACAGGACTAGCCAAAGAGACC. It translates to CASSTGLAKET. The entire CDR3 protein reads CASSTGLAKETQYF.